This T cell receptor beta chain is drawn from a study of cytomegalovirus exposure and HLA in healthy donors. The study, taken as a whole, reports: Reportedly, a later analysis found an Asian-associated ancestry cluster had fewer N-insertions than the roughly 700-donor mean. Later analysis identified several of the most significant clusters that appeared linked to common viral pathogens. It was taken for granted in presence/absence analyses that sequencing depth across donors was roughly uniform. A few chains tied to CMV proved CMV antigen-specific in vitro.

Germline assignment: CDR1 MNHEY and CDR2 SVGAGI. CDR3 length: 14 residues. Trimming removed 6 bases from V and 2 bases from J, with 13 bases in between. As for this clone: What it binds is not known.

The PCR had 60 Vbeta and 13 Jbeta primers. Sequenced by immunoSEQ multiplex PCR; TCRdb stores in-frame clones only, minus some. The table has about 98,000 clones, approximately 87% seen once; the top ten hold around 2.6%. This receptor was identified in a man aged 35 to 55 in good health and CMV-seronegative. Sample: PBMCs. The J gene is TRBJ1-2, the V gene TRBV6-5; D gene uncertain. As DNA, the CDR3 is TGTGCCAGCAGGGACGGAACGGGGAACTATGGCTACACCTTC. Amino acid sequence: CASRDGTGNYGYTF.